The 22 T cell receptor beta chains below were found in one sample sequenced in a study of T cell responses to AZD1222 COVID-19 vaccine. TCRdb keeps only in-frame clones here, not all; method: immunoSEQ multiplex PCR. The data hold 80,000 or so clones, with more than 90% observed a single time. The sample was peripheral blood, taken 28 days after the second AZD1222 dose. The source of these receptors is an adult who received the AZD1222 COVID-19 vaccine.

The V gene is TRBV6-6, the J gene TRBJ2-1; D unresolved. From germline, CDR1 is MNHNY and CDR2 SVGAGI (reference sequence). V was shortened by 0 bases and J by 8 bases, with 11 bases between the two germline ends. The CDR3 is made up of 14 amino acids. CDR3 sequence: CASSYSGSLDEQFF. DNA of the CDR3: TGTGCCAGCAGTTACTCGGGTAGTTTGGATGAGCAGTTCTTC.

This clone was detected a few times. This same CDR3 is encoded by further DNA sequences in the sample. The chain employs TRBV9 and TRBJ2-7, with 8 positions matching TRBD2. The CDR3 loop spans 14 amino acids. Germline V gene data show CDR1 as SGDLS and CDR2 as YYNGEE. The J segment lost 3 bases and the V segment lost 4 bases, leaving 6 bases of the junction unmatched. CDR3 DNA sequence: TGTGCCAGCAGCTCCACCCTAGCGGGCTACGAGCAGTACTTC. Translation: CASSSTLAGYEQYF.

The rearrangement joins TRBV19 to TRBJ1-3; tentative D call: TRBD1 (5 bases). Trimming left V 6 bases short and J 0 bases short, with 12 bases between. The CDR3 is 15 amino acids. Germline values: CDR1 LNHDA, CDR2 SQIVND (reference sequence). As DNA, the CDR3 is TGTGCCAGTAGGATCGGACACCTCTCTGGAAACACCATATATTTT. Protein sequence: CASRIGHLSGNTIYF. The full variable domain, rest sourced from reference TRBV19 and TRBJ1-3, is DGGITQSPKYLFRKEGQNVTLSCEQNLNHDAMYWYRQDPGQGLRLIYYSQIVNDFQKGDIAEGYSVSREKKESFPLTVTSAQKNPTAFYLCASRIGHLSGNTIYFGEGSWLTVV.

The rearrangement links TRBV6-5 to TRBJ2-5; 8 bases line up with TRBD1. The CDR3 consists of 16 residues. Germline CDR1 MNHEY, CDR2 SVGAGI. The V gene end was trimmed by 0 bases and the J gene end by 4 bases; junction bases not matched to a gene: 7. CDR3: CASSYSRTGFLETQYF. For the CDR3, the DNA is TGTGCCAGCAGTTACTCACGGACAGGGTTCCTAGAGACCCAGTACTTC.

The V and J genes are TRBV7-9 and TRBJ2-7; 13 nucleotides agree with TRBD2. CDR1 is SEHNR and CDR2 is FQNEAQ in the germline V gene (reference sequence). V shed 5 bases, J shed 7 bases, and the junction held 11 bases outside the gene matches. This CDR3 contains 16 residues. The CDR3 sequence: CASSRDRTSGSMEQYF. The DNA for the CDR3 is TGTGCCAGCAGCCGAGATAGGACTAGCGGGAGCATGGAGCAGTACTTC.

The J gene is TRBJ1-2, the V gene TRBV27; 10 bases match TRBD1. V lost 4 bases to trimming and J lost 4 bases; unmatched junction nucleotides: 6. This CDR3 comprises 15 residues. The germline V gene encodes CDR1 MNHEY and CDR2 SMNVEV (reference sequence). Written as DNA, the CDR3 is TGTGCCAGCAGTTACGGACAGGGGGGCACCTATGGCTACACCTTC. This encodes CASSYGQGGTYGYTF.

The chain links TRBV9 to TRBJ2-5, with TRBD1 as a possible D gene (6 bases). Germline assignment: CDR1 SGDLS and CDR2 YYNGEE. The CDR3 length is 14 residues. V shed 1 base and J shed 2 bases, with 9 bases lying between them. The CDR3 region has the DNA TGTGCCAGCAGCGTACAGGGGCGGCAAGAGACCCAGTACTTC. This codes for CASSVQGRQETQYF.

The rearrangement links TRBV29-1 to TRBJ1-2, with 9 bases lining up with TRBD1. V lost 4 bases and J lost 4; bases outside the gene matches: 1. CDR3 size: 12 residues. Germline-derived CDR1 and CDR2 are SQVTM and ANQGSEA. Here the CDR3 DNA reads TGCAGCGTTGGGACAGGGGTCTATGGCTACACCTTC. It translates to CSVGTGVYGYTF. Using reference TRBV29-1 and TRBJ1-2 for the parts outside the CDR3, the full variable domain is SAVISQKPSRDICQRGTSLTIQCQVDSQVTMMFWYRQQPGQSLTLIATANQGSEATYESGFVIDKFPISRPNLTFSTLTVSNMSPEDSSIYLCSVGTGVYGYTFGSGTRLTVV.

The chain couples TRBV9 to TRBJ2-3; possibly TRBD2 for D (5 bases). Germline V gene lookup returns CDR1 SGDLS and CDR2 YYNGEE. Between the trimmed V and J ends, which lost 0 bases and 1 base, there was a span of 9 bases. The CDR3 length is 15 residues. CDR3 nucleotide sequence: TGTGCCAGCAGCGTAGCCTTAGCGCGCACAGATACGCAGTATTTT. Protein product: CASSVALARTDTQYF.

The chain uses TRBV7-2 and TRBJ1-4; D gene uncertain. The CDR3 contains 15 residues. The V end was cut by 1 base, the J end by 5 bases, with 11 bases between. Germline CDR1 reads SGHTA; CDR2 reads FQGNSA. The DNA for the CDR3 is TGTGCCAGCAGCTTAGAATCCAGCCTAAATGAAAAACTGTTTTTT. As protein: CASSLESSLNEKLFF.

This chain uses TRBV6-5 with TRBJ1-1; tentative D call: TRBD1 (5 bases). Per germline, CDR1 MNHEY and CDR2 SVGAGI. This CDR3 is built from 15 residues. Trimming left V 6 bases short and J 1 base short, with 15 bases between. The CDR3 DNA is TGTGCCAGCAGCCAAAGGAGGGGCGAGAACACTGAAGCTTTCTTT. This codes for CASSQRRGENTEAFF.

The chain recombines TRBV21-1 with TRBJ1-1. TRBV21-1 is given as a pseudogene. This CDR3 spans 16 amino acids. CDR3 bases: TGTGCCAGCAGCAATGTCTCCCAGCCCATGAACACTGAAGCTTTCTTT. Its translation is CASSNVSQPMNTEAFF.

This clone has only one observation. This chain connects TRBV3-1 (or the pseudogene TRBV3-2) to TRBJ2-3; 9 bases agree with TRBD2. V was pared by 2 bases and J by 4 bases, with 25 bases of the junction left unmatched. The CDR3 extends over 22 amino acids. Germline V gives CDR1 LGHDT, CDR2 YNNKEL (reference sequence). The CDR3 sequence: CASSQKPWRLTPAGGRSDTQYF. DNA of the CDR3: TGTGCCAGCAGCCAAAAACCCTGGCGTCTGACCCCCGCGGGAGGGCGATCAGATACGCAGTATTTT.

The chain links TRBV5-5 to TRBJ1-1; D call uncertain. The V gene lost 9 bases and the J gene lost 1 base, with 13 bases spanning the gap. This CDR3 region has 13 residues. Germline V gene lookup returns CDR1 SGHKS and CDR2 YYEKEE (reference sequence). Written as DNA, the CDR3 is TGTGCCACCTCACGACTGGGGAACACTGAAGCTTTCTTT. Amino acid sequence: CATSRLGNTEAFF.

The chain uses TRBV4-1 and TRBJ1-1; unclear D gene. Germline loops: CDR1 MGHRA, CDR2 YSYEKL. CDR3 length: 13 residues. The V gene lost 5 bases and the J gene lost 6 bases, with 13 bases spanning the gap. The CDR3 region has the DNA TGCGCCAGCAGCAGGACGGAATTGGCTGAAGCTTTCTTT. Protein: CASSRTELAEAFF.

V and J are TRBV28 and TRBJ1-1, with a possible D match to TRBD1 (6 bases). V was pared by 8 bases and J by 4 bases, with 14 bases between. Looked up from germline, CDR1 is MDHEN and CDR2 is SYDVKM. This CDR3 has 13 residues. For the CDR3, the DNA is TGTGCCAGCGGCCTCCCAGGGGTCACTGAAGCTTTCTTT. This encodes CASGLPGVTEAFF. Full variable domain (missing parts from reference TRBV28 and TRBJ1-1): DVKVTQSSRYLVKRTGEKVFLECVQDMDHENMFWYRQDPGLGLRLIYFSYDVKMKEKGDIPEGYSVSREKKERFSLILESASTNQTSMYLCASGLPGVTEAFFGQGTRLTVV.

The chain couples TRBV6-5 to TRBJ1-4, with D possibly being TRBD1 (5 bases). CDR1 is MNHEY, CDR2 SVGAGI, per germline. V dropped 7 bases and J dropped 8 bases, with 14 bases sitting between them. The CDR3 runs to 13 residues. CDR3 nucleotides: TGTGCCAGCATGCGACGGGGCCAGGAAAAACTGTTTTTT. Its protein is CASMRRGQEKLFF.

This clone was observed a single time. The chain links TRBV28 to TRBJ2-7; TRBD2 might be the D (5 bases). CDR1 MDHEN and CDR2 SYDVKM come from the germline V gene. CDR3 length equals 15 residues. Trimming cost V 7 bases and J 4 bases, with 20 bases left between them. CDR3 in amino acids: CASKLSRGRGYEQYF. The CDR3 nucleotides are TGTGCCAGCAAACTTTCCCGGGGTCGAGGGTACGAGCAGTACTTC.

V usage is TRBV28 and J usage is TRBJ1-1; tentatively, D is TRBD1 (5 bases). The CDR3 covers 14 residues. Germline CDR1 MDHEN, CDR2 SYDVKM. Between the trimmed V and J ends, which lost 1 base and 2 bases, there was a span of 8 bases. The CDR3 DNA reads as TGTGCCAGCAGTTTATTTCGGACAAACACTGAAGCTTTCTTT. It codes for CASSLFRTNTEAFF. Based on the CDR3 plus reference TRBV28 and TRBJ1-1, the full variable domain is DVKVTQSSRYLVKRTGEKVFLECVQDMDHENMFWYRQDPGLGLRLIYFSYDVKMKEKGDIPEGYSVSREKKERFSLILESASTNQTSMYLCASSLFRTNTEAFFGQGTRLTVV.

The V gene is TRBV28, the J gene TRBJ1-5, with a possible D match to TRBD1 (5 bases). The CDR3 length is 18 residues. V lost 3 bases, J lost 6 bases, and 24 bases lay in between. Germline CDR1 reads MDHEN; CDR2 reads SYDVKM. CDR3 DNA sequence: TGTGCCAGCAGTTTCGTCAGGAATCCCCGCCTTGGGGCTCAGCCCCAGCATTTT. Its translation is CASSFVRNPRLGAQPQHF.

The chain is built from TRBV27 and TRBJ1-2, with D hard to call. The CDR3 totals 14 residues. Trimming removed 5 bases at V and 0 bases at J, with 10 bases between. CDR1 and CDR2 from the germline V gene are MNHEY and SMNVEV (reference sequence). The CDR3 DNA is TGTGCCAGCAGTCCCTTTAGTACTAACTATGGCTACACCTTC. Protein product: CASSPFSTNYGYTF.

The chain combines TRBV6-1 with TRBJ1-2, with TRBD1 as a possible D gene (5 bases). This CDR3 is 13 amino acids long. Germline loops: CDR1 MNHNS, CDR2 SASEGT. Trimming shortened V by 1 base and J by 4 bases, and 7 bases separated the two germline ends. CDR3 coding DNA: TGTGCCAGCAGTGAAGGCAGGGCCTATGGCTACACCTTC. As protein: CASSEGRAYGYTF.